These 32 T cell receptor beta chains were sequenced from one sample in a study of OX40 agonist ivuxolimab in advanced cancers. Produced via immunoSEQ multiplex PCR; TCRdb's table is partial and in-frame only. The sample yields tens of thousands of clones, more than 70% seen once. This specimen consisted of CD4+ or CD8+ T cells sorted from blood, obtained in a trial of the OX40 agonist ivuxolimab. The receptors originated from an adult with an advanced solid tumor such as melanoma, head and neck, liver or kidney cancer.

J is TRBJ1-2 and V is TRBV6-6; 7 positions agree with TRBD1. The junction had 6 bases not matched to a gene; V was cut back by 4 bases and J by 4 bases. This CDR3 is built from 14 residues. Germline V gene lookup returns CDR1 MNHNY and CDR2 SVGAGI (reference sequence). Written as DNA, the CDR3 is TGTGCCAGCAGTTCTAAGACAGGGATCTATGGCTACACCTTC. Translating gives CASSSKTGIYGYTF.

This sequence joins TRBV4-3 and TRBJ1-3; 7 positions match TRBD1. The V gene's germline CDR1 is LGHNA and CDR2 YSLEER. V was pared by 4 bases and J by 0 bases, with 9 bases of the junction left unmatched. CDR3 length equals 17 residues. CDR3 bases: TGCGCCAGCAGCCTCCGGACAGGCTCCTTCTCTGGAAACACCATATATTTT. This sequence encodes CASSLRTGSFSGNTIYF.

The CDR3 protein is CASNPRDTFGYTF. In DNA, the CDR3 is TGTGCCAGCAACCCCAGGGACACCTTCGGCTACACCTTC. The V call is TRBV6-1, the J call TRBJ1-2, with a weak D call TRBD1 (6 bases). Germline V gives CDR1 MNHNS, CDR2 SASEGT. This CDR3 spans 13 amino acids. V lost 7 bases and J lost 8, with 17 bases in between.

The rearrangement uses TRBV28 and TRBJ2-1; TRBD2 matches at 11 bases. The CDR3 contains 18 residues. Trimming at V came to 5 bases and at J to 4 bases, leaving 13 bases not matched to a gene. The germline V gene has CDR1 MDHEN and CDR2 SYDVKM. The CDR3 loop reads CASSPPLLAGAKYNEQFF. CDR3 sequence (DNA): TGTGCCAGCAGTCCGCCCCTACTAGCGGGGGCAAAATACAATGAGCAGTTCTTC.

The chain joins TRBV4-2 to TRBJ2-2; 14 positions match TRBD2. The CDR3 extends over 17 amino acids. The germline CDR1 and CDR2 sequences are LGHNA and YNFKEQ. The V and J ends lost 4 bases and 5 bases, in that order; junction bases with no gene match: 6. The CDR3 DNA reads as TGTGCCAGCAGCCGGGGGACTAGCGGGAGCGCAACCGGGGAGCTGTTTTTT. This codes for CASSRGTSGSATGELFF.

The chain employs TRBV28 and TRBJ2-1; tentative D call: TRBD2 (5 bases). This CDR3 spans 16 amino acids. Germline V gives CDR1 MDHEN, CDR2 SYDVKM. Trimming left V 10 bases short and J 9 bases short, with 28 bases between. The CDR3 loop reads CATVPLEGLYGIEQFF. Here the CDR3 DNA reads TGTGCCACCGTCCCCCTCGAGGGCCTGTACGGAATTGAGCAGTTCTTC.

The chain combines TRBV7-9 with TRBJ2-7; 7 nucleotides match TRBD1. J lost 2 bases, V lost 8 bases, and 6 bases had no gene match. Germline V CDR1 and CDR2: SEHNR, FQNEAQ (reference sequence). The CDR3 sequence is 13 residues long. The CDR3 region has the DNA TGTGCCAGCTTTCGACAGGGACCCTACGAGCAGTACTTC. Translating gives CASFRQGPYEQYF.

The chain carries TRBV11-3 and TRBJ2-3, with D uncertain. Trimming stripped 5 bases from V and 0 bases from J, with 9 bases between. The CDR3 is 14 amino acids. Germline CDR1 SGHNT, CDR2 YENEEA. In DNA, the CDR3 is TGTGCCAGCAGCCCCGGCCCCAGCACAGATACGCAGTATTTT. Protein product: CASSPGPSTDTQYF.

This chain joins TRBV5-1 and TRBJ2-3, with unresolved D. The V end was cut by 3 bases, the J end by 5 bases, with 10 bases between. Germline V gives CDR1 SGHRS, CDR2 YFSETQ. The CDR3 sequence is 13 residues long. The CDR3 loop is CASSSEVRDTQYF. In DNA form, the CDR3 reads TGCGCCAGCAGCTCCGAGGTACGAGATACGCAGTATTTT.

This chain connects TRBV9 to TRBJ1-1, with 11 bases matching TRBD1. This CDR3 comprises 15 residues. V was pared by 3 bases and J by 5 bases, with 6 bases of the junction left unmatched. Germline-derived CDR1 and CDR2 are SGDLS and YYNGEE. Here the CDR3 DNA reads TGTGCCAGCAGCGACCCGGGACAGGGGGGGACTGAAGCTTTCTTT. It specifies CASSDPGQGGTEAFF.

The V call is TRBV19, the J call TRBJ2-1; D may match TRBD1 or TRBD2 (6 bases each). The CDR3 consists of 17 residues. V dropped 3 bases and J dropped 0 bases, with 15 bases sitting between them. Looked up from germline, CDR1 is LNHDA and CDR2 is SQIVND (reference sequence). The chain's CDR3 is CASSIRGDSASYNEQFF. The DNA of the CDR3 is TGTGCCAGTAGTATTAGGGGGGACTCCGCCTCCTACAATGAGCAGTTCTTC.

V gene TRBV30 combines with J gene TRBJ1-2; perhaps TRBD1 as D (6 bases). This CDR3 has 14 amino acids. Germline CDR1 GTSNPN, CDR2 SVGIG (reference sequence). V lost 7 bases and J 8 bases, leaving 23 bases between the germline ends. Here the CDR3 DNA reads TGTGCCTCGCTAATCCGGGACACTAATAGCGGCTACACCTTC. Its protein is CASLIRDTNSGYTF.

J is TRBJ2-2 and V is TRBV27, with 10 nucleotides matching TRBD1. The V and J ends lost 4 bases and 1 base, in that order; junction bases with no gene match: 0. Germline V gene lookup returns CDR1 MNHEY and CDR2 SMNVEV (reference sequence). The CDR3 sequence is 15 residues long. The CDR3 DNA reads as TGTGCCAGCAGTTGGGACAGGGGGAACACCGGGGAGCTGTTTTTT. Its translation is CASSWDRGNTGELFF.

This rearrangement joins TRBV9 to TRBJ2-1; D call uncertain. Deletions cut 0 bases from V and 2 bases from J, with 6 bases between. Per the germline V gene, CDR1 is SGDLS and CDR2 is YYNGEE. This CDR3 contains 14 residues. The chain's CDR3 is CASSVGIPYNEQFF. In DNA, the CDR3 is TGTGCCAGCAGCGTAGGAATCCCCTACAATGAGCAGTTCTTC. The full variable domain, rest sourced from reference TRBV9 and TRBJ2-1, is DSGVTQTPKHLITATGQRVTLRCSPRSGDLSVYWYQQSLDQGLQFLIQYYNGEERAKGNILERFSAQQFPDLHSELNLSSLELGDSALYFCASSVGIPYNEQFFGPGTRLTVL.

CDR3 coding DNA: TGCAGCGTTCGAAGCAGGGGGCGCGGAGGTTCGGCCGGAAGTACCCAGTACTTC. Encoded protein: CSVRSRGRGGSAGSTQYF. The rearrangement uses TRBV29-1 and TRBJ2-5; 8 bases align to TRBD1. The CDR3 is made up of 18 amino acids. Germline CDR1 and CDR2: SQVTM and ANQGSEA. V was clipped by 5 bases and J by 8 bases; unmatched bases: 25.

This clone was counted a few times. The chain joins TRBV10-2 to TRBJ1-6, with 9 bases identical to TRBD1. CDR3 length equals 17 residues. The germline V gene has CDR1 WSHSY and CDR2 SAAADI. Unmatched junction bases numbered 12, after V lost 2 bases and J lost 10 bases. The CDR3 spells CASSEPIRGQGYSPLHF. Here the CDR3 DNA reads TGCGCCAGCAGTGAGCCTATCCGGGGACAGGGATACTCACCCCTCCACTTT.

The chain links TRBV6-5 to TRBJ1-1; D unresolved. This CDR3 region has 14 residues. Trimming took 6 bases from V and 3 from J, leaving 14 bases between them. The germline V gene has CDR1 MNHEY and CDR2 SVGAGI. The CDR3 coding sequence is TGTGCCAGCAGCCTCATTGGAGGTGACACTGAAGCTTTCTTT. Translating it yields CASSLIGGDTEAFF.

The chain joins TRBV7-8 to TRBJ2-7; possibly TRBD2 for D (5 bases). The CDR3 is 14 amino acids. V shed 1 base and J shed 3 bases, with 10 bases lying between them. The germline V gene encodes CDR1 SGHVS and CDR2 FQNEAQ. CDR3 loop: CASSLGLAGYEQYF. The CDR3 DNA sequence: TGTGCCAGCAGCTTAGGGCTAGCCGGCTACGAGCAGTACTTC.

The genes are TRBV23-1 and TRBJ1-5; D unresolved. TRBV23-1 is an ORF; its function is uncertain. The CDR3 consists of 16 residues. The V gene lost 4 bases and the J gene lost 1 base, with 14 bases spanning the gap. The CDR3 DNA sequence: TGCGCCAGCAGTCCTCATCCCCCGCGGAGCAATCAGCCCCAGCATTTT. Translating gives CASSPHPPRSNQPQHF.

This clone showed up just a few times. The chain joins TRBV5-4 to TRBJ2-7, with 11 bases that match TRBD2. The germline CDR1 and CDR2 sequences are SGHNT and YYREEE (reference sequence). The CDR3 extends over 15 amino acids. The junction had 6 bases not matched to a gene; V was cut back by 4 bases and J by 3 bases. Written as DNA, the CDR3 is TGTGCCAGCAGCAGGACTAGCGGGCCAGGCTACGAGCAGTACTTC. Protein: CASSRTSGPGYEQYF.

CDR3 nucleotides: TGTGCCAGCAGCTTAGGGGGGGCGAAATACGATACGCAGTATTTT. Its protein product is CASSLGGAKYDTQYF. This sequence joins TRBV5-8 and TRBJ2-3; possibly TRBD2 for D (7 bases). The germline CDR1 and CDR2 sequences are SGHTS and YDEGEE. The CDR3 runs to 15 residues. V was trimmed by 2 bases and J by 6 bases, leaving 16 bases between them.

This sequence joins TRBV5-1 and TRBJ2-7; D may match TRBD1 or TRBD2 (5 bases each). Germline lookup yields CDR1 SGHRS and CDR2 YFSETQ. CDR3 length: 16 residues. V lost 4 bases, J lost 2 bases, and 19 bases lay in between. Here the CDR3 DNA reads TGCGCCAGCAGCAAGGACCCCGGGACGGCGGCCTACGAGCAGTACGTC. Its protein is CASSKDPGTAAYEQYV.

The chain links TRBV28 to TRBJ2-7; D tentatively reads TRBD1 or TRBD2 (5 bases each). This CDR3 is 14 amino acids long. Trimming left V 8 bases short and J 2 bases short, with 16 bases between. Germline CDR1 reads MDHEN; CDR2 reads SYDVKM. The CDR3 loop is CASGRGGPPYEQYF. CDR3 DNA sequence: TGTGCCAGCGGCCGGGGCGGACCCCCCTACGAGCAGTACTTC.

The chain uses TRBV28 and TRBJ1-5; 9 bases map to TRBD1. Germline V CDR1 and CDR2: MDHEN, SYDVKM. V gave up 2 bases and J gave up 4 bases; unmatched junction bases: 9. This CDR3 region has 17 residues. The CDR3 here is CASSLRRGQGLNQPQHF. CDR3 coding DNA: TGTGCCAGCAGTTTAAGGAGGGGACAGGGTTTAAATCAGCCCCAGCATTTT.

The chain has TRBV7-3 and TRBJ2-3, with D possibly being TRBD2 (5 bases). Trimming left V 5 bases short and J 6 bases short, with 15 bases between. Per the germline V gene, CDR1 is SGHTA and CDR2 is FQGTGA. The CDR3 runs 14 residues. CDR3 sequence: CASSRRSFEDTQYF. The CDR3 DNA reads TGTGCCAGCAGCAGGAGGTCGTTTGAGGATACGCAGTATTTT.

CDR3 in amino acids: CASSLHLEGRGEQFF. CDR3 nucleotide sequence: TGCGCCAGCAGCCTCCACCTCGAGGGGCGAGGTGAGCAGTTCTTC. The chain is built from TRBV5-1 and TRBJ2-1; the D call may be TRBD1 or TRBD2 (5 bases each). The germline V gene encodes CDR1 SGHRS and CDR2 YFSETQ. The CDR3 extends over 15 amino acids. Trimming pared 4 bases from V and 9 bases from J, leaving 20 bases between.

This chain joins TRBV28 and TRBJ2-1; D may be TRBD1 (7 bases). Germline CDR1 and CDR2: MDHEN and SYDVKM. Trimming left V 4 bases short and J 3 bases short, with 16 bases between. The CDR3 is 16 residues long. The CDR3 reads CASSSPQGTLYNEQFF. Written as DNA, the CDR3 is TGTGCCAGCAGTTCTCCACAGGGGACTCTCTACAATGAGCAGTTCTTC.

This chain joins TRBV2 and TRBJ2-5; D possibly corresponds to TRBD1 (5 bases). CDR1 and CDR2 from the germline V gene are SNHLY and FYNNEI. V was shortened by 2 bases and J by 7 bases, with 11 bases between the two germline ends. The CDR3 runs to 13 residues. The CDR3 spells CASSESPTGTQYF. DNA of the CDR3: TGTGCCAGCAGTGAAAGTCCAACAGGGACCCAGTACTTC. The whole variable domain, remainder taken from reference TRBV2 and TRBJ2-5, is EPEVTQTPSHQVTQMGQEVILRCVPISNHLYFYWYRQILGQKVEFLVSFYNNEISEKSEIFDDQFSVERPDGSNFTLKIRSTKLEDSAMYFCASSESPTGTQYFGPGTRLLVL.

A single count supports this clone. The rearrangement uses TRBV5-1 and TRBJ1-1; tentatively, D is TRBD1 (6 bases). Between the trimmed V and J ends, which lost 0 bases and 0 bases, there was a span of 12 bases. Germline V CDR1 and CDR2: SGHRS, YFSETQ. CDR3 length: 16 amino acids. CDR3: CASSLVQGSMNTEAFF. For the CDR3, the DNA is TGCGCCAGCAGCTTGGTACAGGGCAGTATGAACACTGAAGCTTTCTTT.

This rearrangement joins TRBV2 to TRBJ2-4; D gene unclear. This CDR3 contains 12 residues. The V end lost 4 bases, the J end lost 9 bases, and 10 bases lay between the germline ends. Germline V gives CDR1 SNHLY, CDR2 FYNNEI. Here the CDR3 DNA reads TGTGCCAGCAGTGGTCGCGGCGGCATTCAGTACTTC. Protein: CASSGRGGIQYF.

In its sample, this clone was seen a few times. Here the CDR3 reads CASSLQGFEAFF. The DNA for the CDR3 is TGTGCCAGCAGCTTACAGGGTTTTGAAGCTTTCTTT. The V and J genes are TRBV7-9 and TRBJ1-1, with D maybe TRBD1 (5 bases). The length of the CDR3 is 12 residues. In germline, CDR1 is SEHNR, CDR2 FQNEAQ (reference sequence). V shed 2 bases and J shed 7 bases, with 8 bases lying between them.

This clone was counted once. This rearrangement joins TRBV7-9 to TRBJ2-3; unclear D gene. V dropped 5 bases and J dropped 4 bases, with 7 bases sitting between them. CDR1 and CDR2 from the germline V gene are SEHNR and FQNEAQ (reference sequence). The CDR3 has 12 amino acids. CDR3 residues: CASSPSPDTQYF. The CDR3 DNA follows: TGTGCCAGCAGCCCCTCCCCAGATACGCAGTATTTT.